What follows describes a single TCR beta chain. Its antigen is not yet known. No much larger clone is present one base from it, and per-base qualities are unavailable. The library was produced with the immunoSEQ multiplex PCR assay. As for how the authors treated the data: A statistical classification framework was built to diagnose cytomegalovirus status from the catalog of TCR beta chain sequences. Held by TCRdb, this immuneACCESS table contains in-frame sequences only and omits some clones. Under half of the omission traces to an unresolved V gene where checked; the cause of the rest is unknown. The V and J calls and clone size are taken from that table; D and trimming were inferred from the DNA. The sample table contains roughly 310,000 clones; only one count was recorded for 88% of them. The leading ten clones occupy approximately 0.9% of the sample. Separate from the approximately 700-subject first cohort, the validation cohort of more than 90 subjects was the group to which the donors belonged.

The sample originates from a study of cytomegalovirus exposure and HLA in healthy donors (dated by TCRdb to about 2017). With respect to the entire study: According to a later analysis, one platform produced both the roughly 130 validation repertoires and the 550 to 800 repertoires of the first cohort. The study aimed to test whether signatures of past pathogen exposure could be identified by cataloging public T cell receptors. In addition to the first cohort of approximately 670 subjects, a separate validation cohort of 130 or so different subjects was used. The study combined high-throughput TCR immunosequencing, statistical association of individual TCRs with disease status, and machine learning to predict cytomegalovirus infection status.

Study-level results and caveats: In the study, 150 to 200 TCR beta chains were listed as associated with cytomegalovirus. All 120 or so repertoires were used to score co-occurrence in the validation cohort in a later analysis, because that analysis had no HLA typing for the cohort. In both the original and validation cohorts, the classifier was reported to diagnose cytomegalovirus status with high specificity and sensitivity. In vitro tests confirmed that a few of the cytomegalovirus-associated TCR beta chains recognize cytomegalovirus antigens. While some public TCRs were present in many individuals, most TCR sequences turned up only very rarely across donors. In a later analysis, TCRs clustered in the first cohort were found to also tend to co-occur in the 100 to 150 validation repertoires, with 94% of cluster scores above 0. According to the authors, the approach could potentially be generalized to other disease states and immunological phenotypes.

Spanning cysteine to phenylalanine, the CDR3 consists of 15 amino acids. Only the CDR3 portion is preserved as DNA: 45 bases, with reading frame beginning at the first base. V gives up 3 bases and J gives up 4 bases, and the segment between their germline ends measures 15 bases. Taken from the germline V gene, the CDR1 and CDR2 loops are KGHSH and LQKENI. Source material: PBMCs. The V and J segments used are TRBV18 and TRBJ1-2; TRBD1 might be the D gene, on 6 matching bases. This receptor was obtained from a man in his thirties or forties in good health and CMV-seronegative. The nucleotide sequence reads TGTGCCAGCTCACCCGCGGGGGCGGGGACCTATGGCTACACCTTC. The encoded protein is CASSPAGAGTYGYTF. Full variable domain (CDR3 extended with the reference TRBV18 and TRBJ1-2 proteins): NAGVMQNPRHLVRRRGQEARLRCSPMKGHSHVYWYRQLPEEGLKFMVYLQKENIIDESGMPKERFSAEFPKEGPSILRIQQVVRGDSAAYFCASSPAGAGTYGYTFGSGTRLTVV.